This is a list of T cell receptor beta chains from one sample in a study of blood T cell repertoires in COVID-19. TCRdb's copy holds only in-frame clones and misses some; the assay was immunoSEQ multiplex PCR. The sample gives 350,000 to 500,000 clones, roughly 89% of which show up once; less than 0.95% is in the top ten. Specimen: peripheral blood. The receptors originated from a young man with COVID-19, enrolled during active disease. Both conserved end residues are part of each CDR3. The order of the fields is CDR3 protein, CDR3 DNA, clone size, D gene, CDR3 length, V gene, J gene. A D gene is named only where the DNA matches it firmly. Size is stated for part of the rows, as once, few or many counts, or as a class when the clone is expanded.

CASSQRELGTGELFF	TGTGCCAGCAGTCAGCGGGAGTTGGGCACCGGGGAGCTGTTTTTT	-	TRBD2	15	TRBV11-1	TRBJ2-2
CASSVGTGAAGGKGYTF	TGTGCCAGTAGTGTCGGGACAGGGGCCGCCGGCGGGAAAGGCTACACCTTC	-	TRBD1	17	TRBV19	TRBJ1-2
CASSLRGYGEKLFF	TGTGCCAGCAGCTTACGAGGGTATGGAGAAAAACTGTTTTTT	-	-	14	TRBV7-8	TRBJ1-4
CASSFAGGSLHDSPLHF	TGTGCCAGCAGCTTCGCAGGGGGCTCATTACATGATTCACCCCTCCACTTT	-	TRBD1	17	TRBV7-9	TRBJ1-6
CASSLDGEAETQYF	TGCGCCAGCAGCTTGGACGGGGAGGCAGAGACCCAGTACTTC	-	-	14	TRBV5-1	TRBJ2-5
CASRDMDSRGRPQHF	TGTGCCAGCAGGGACATGGACAGCCGTGGTCGGCCCCAGCATTTT	-	-	15	TRBV6-5	TRBJ1-5
CASSQTGDGGTQYF	TGTGCCAGCTCGCAGACAGGGGATGGAGGGACCCAGTACTTC	-	TRBD1	14	TRBV18	TRBJ2-5
CASSGLLQETQYF	TGTGCCAGCAGCGGACTCCTCCAAGAGACCCAGTACTTC	-	-	13	TRBV11-2	TRBJ2-5
CSVKGGGTEAFF	TGCAGCGTAAAAGGGGGAGGGACTGAAGCTTTCTTT	once	-	12	TRBV29-1	TRBJ1-1
CASSGGGEANYGYTF	TGTGCCAGCAGTGGCGGAGGTGAAGCTAACTATGGCTACACCTTC	-	-	15	TRBV27	TRBJ1-2
CASSGAGTGSNEQFF	TGTGCCAGCAGCGGGGCCGGGACAGGGAGCAATGAGCAGTTCTTC	-	TRBD1	15	TRBV7-9	TRBJ2-1
CASSLAGQRNSPLHF	TGTGCCAGCAGCTTAGCGGGACAGAGAAATTCACCCCTCCACTTT	once	TRBD1	15	TRBV11-2	TRBJ1-6
CASSQVAGGGYFTDTQYF	TGCGCCAGCAGCCAAGTAGCGGGGGGGGGATACTTCACAGATACGCAGTATTTT	-	TRBD2	18	TRBV4-1	TRBJ2-3
CASRNPGTGDYGYTF	TGTGCCAGCAGAAACCCCGGGACAGGGGACTATGGCTACACCTTC	-	TRBD1	15	TRBV6-5	TRBJ1-2
CASSMAVTNYGYTF	TGTGCCAGTAGTATGGCGGTGACTAACTATGGCTACACCTTC	-	-	14	TRBV19	TRBJ1-2
CASRPQASYGYTF	TGTGCCAGCAGACCACAGGCCTCCTATGGCTACACCTTC	-	-	13	TRBV27	TRBJ1-2
CASSFLWTSETQYF	TGTGCCAGCAGCTTCCTCTGGACTAGCGAGACCCAGTACTTC	-	TRBD2	14	TRBV11-2	TRBJ2-5
CATSRETSRGATQYF	TGTGCCACCAGCAGAGAGACTAGCAGAGGGGCTACGCAGTATTTT	-	TRBD2	15	TRBV15	TRBJ2-3
CASMWGGSYNSPLHF	TGTGCCAGCATGTGGGGCGGCTCCTATAATTCACCCCTCCACTTT	-	-	15	TRBV27	TRBJ1-6
CASSIGTGGVYEQYF	TGTGCCAGTAGTATCGGGACAGGGGGTGTGTACGAGCAGTACTTC	-	TRBD1	15	TRBV19	TRBJ2-7
CASSPTSAEQFF	TGTGCCAGCAGCCCTACTAGCGCCGAGCAGTTCTTC	-	TRBD2	12	TRBV7-2	TRBJ2-1
CASSAGTSGSNEQFF	TGTGCCAGCAGCGCCGGGACTAGCGGGAGTAATGAGCAGTTCTTC	-	TRBD2	15	TRBV9	TRBJ2-1
CASSRGRANTEAFF	TGTGCCAGCAGCCGAGGGCGGGCGAACACTGAAGCTTTCTTT	-	-	14	TRBV5-6	TRBJ1-1